This TCR beta chain came from a study of shared clonotypes between healthy human individuals. Study results and caveats: Between a few donors, naive CD4 clonotypes were shared at a level of around 4.9%.

Here immunoSEQ multiplex PCR was the method, and the copy in TCRdb shows in-frame clones only, minus some. The table includes about 110,000 clones, around 68% detected once. CDR3 length: 12 residues. Germline V gives CDR1 SEHNR, CDR2 FQNEAQ (reference sequence). Trimming left V 6 bases short and J 0 bases short, with 6 bases between. Comments on this clone: No antigen is known for it.

This TCR was recovered from a woman aged 25 to 45 in good health. The sample comprised memory CD8+ T cells sorted from blood. Subset reported: CD45RO+ cells pooled with CCR7-negative TemRA cells. The chain combines TRBV7-9 with TRBJ2-7; no firm D call. The CDR3 is CASSDDSYEQYF. CDR3 DNA: TGTGCCAGCAGTGATGACTCCTACGAGCAGTACTTC.